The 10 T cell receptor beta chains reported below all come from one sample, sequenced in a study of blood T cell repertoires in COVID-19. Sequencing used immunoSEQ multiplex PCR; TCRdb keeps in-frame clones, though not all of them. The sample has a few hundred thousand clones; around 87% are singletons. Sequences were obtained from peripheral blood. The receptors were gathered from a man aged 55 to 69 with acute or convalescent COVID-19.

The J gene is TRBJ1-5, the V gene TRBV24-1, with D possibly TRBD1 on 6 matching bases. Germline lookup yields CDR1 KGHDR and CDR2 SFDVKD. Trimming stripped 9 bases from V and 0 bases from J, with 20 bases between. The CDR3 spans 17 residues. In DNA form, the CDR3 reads TGTGCCACCCAGAGGGGGTCAGGTTCCTTTAGCAATCAGCCCCAGCATTTT. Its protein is CATQRGSGSFSNQPQHF.

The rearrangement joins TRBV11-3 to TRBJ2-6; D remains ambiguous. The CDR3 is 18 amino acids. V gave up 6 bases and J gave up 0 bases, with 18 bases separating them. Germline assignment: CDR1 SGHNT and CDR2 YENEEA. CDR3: CASSFSFAGTSGANVLTF. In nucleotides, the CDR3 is TGTGCCAGCAGTTTTTCATTCGCAGGCACCTCTGGGGCCAACGTCCTGACTTTC.

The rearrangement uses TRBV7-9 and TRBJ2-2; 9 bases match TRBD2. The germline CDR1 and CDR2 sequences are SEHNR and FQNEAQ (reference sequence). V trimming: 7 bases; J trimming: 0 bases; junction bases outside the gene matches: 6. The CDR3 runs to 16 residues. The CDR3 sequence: CASTPSGTANTGELFF. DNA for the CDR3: TGTGCCAGCACCCCTAGCGGGACAGCGAACACCGGGGAGCTGTTTTTT.

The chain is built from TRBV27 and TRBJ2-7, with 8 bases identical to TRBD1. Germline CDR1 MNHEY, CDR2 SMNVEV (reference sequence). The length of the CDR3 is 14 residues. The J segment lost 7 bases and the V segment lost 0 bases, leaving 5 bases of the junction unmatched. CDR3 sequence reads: CASSLSQGAEEQYF. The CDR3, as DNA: TGTGCCAGCAGTTTATCTCAGGGGGCGGAGGAGCAGTACTTC.

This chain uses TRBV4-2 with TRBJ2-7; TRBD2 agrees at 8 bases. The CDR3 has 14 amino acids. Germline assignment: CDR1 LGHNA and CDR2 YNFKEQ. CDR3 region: CATSWGLEFDEQYF. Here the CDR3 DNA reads TGTGCTACCTCGTGGGGACTAGAGTTCGACGAGCAGTACTTC.

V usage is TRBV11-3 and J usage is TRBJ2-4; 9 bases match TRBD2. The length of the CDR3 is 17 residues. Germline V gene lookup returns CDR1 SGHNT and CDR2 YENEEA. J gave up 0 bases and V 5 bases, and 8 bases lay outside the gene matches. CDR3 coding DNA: TGTGCCAGCAGCGACCTCCAGCGGGGGGTAGCCAAAAACATTCAGTACTTC. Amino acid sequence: CASSDLQRGVAKNIQYF.

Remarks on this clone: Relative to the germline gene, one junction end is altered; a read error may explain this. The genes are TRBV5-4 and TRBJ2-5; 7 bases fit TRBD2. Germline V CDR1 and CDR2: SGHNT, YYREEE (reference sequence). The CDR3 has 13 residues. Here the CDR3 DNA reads TGTGCCAGCACCGTGAAGGGAGGGGAGACCCGGTACTTC. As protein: CASTVKGGETRYF.

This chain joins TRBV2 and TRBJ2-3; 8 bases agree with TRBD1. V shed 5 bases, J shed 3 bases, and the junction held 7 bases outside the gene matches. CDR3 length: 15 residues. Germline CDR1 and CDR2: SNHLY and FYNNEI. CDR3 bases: TGTGCCAGCAGTCCGACAGGGGCAAAAACAGATACGCAGTATTTT. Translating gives CASSPTGAKTDTQYF.

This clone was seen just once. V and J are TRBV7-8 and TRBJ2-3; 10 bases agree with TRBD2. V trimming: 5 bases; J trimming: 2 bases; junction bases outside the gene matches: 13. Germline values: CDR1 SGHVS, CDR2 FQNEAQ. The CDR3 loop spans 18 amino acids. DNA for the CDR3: TGTGCCAGCAGCGTGATAGCGGGGGGCCTTTCCCTCACAGATACGCAGTATTTT. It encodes CASSVIAGGLSLTDTQYF.

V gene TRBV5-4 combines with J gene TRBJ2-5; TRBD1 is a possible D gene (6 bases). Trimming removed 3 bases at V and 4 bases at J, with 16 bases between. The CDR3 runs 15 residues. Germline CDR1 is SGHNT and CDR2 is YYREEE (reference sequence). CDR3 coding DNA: TGTGCCAGCAGCTCCGATCCCAGGGGTCCAGAGACCCAGTACTTC. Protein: CASSSDPRGPETQYF.